These 5 T cell receptor beta chains share one sample of origin, sequenced in a study of cytomegalovirus exposure and HLA in healthy donors. The PCR used 60 Vbeta and 13 Jbeta primers. Sequenced by immunoSEQ multiplex PCR; TCRdb stores in-frame clones only, minus some. This repertoire shows more than 100,000 clones, roughly 79% found once; its top ten account for 1.1% to 1.5%. What was sequenced was PBMCs. Receptor source: a woman between 40 and 50 years old in good health and CMV-seronegative.

The CDR3 reads CASSRQGFGYEQYF. DNA for the CDR3: TGTGCCAGCAGTAGACAGGGATTTGGTTACGAGCAGTACTTC. V gene TRBV6-6 combines with J gene TRBJ2-7; 7 nucleotides match TRBD1. The CDR3 is 14 amino acids. Germline CDR1 reads MNHNY; CDR2 reads SVGAGI (reference sequence). The trim removed 5 bases at V and 4 bases at J, leaving 8 bases unmatched.

CDR3 loop: CASSLIPGTGELFF. In DNA form, the CDR3 reads TGTGCCAGCAGCTTAATTCCCGGCACCGGGGAGCTGTTTTTT. This chain links TRBV7-2 with TRBJ2-2; D remains unclear. Germline CDR1 and CDR2: SGHTA and FQGNSA. The CDR3 is 14 amino acids. With 2 bases removed from V and 4 bases from J, the gap between germline ends came to 8 bases.

This chain joins TRBV25-1 and TRBJ2-3; TRBD1 matches at 8 bases. The V segment lost 6 bases and the J segment 1 base; nucleotides outside the gene matches: 6. The CDR3 consists of 15 residues. The germline V gene encodes CDR1 MGHDK and CDR2 SYGVNS. This CDR3 is CASSDRGGGTDTQYF. Here the CDR3 DNA reads TGTGCCAGCAGCGACAGGGGCGGCGGCACAGATACGCAGTATTTT.

The CDR3 coding sequence is TGTGCCAGCAGTTTAAGAGCACCCGTTAGAGACGAGCAGTACTTC. It translates to CASSLRAPVRDEQYF. The chain carries TRBV28 and TRBJ2-7; D call uncertain. This CDR3 has 15 residues. Germline V gene lookup returns CDR1 MDHEN and CDR2 SYDVKM. V was pared by 2 bases and J by 5 bases, with 16 bases between.

This clone appeared once. The V gene is TRBV5-6, the J gene TRBJ2-3, with 10 bases that match TRBD1. Trimming at V came to 4 bases and at J to 3 bases, leaving 8 bases not matched to a gene. CDR1 and CDR2 (germline): SGHDT, YYEEEE. CDR3 length: 16 amino acids. The CDR3 coding sequence is TGTGCCAGCAGCCTCCGGGACAGGGGTGGAACAGATACGCAGTATTTT. Its translation: CASSLRDRGGTDTQYF.